This paragraph reports one TCR beta chain. The antigen is undetermined. This sample is part of a study of Ad26.COV2.S vaccination and SARS-CoV-2 variants. The wider study: The trial was COV1001 and the donor's arm was Ad26.COV2.S. Study results and caveats: Vaccine and placebo groups showed comparable non-spike TCR breadth. There was a possibility that the TCR breadth and depth analyses underestimated total T cell responses.

CDR1 is MDHEN and CDR2 is SYDVKM in the germline V gene. This CDR3 region has 12 residues. The V and J ends lost 7 bases and 2 bases respectively, with 7 bases between them. Some clones are missing from TCRdb's copy, which holds only in-frame ones; the method was immunoSEQ multiplex PCR. The profile shows approximately 420,000 clones, roughly 90% of them singletons. The treatment here: approximately 18 received Ad26.COV2.S at low or high dose, single or two shots; five or six received placebo; per-sample allocation not given. Following the first vaccine or placebo injection, samples were taken on day 63.

The TCR comes from a person aged 18 to 59 who received the Ad26.COV2.S COVID-19 vaccine or a placebo. Specimen: peripheral blood, collected in a trial of Ad26.COV2.S vaccine versus placebo. This rearrangement joins TRBV28 to TRBJ2-3; D remains ambiguous. The CDR3 is CASTTLTDTQYF. The CDR3 DNA sequence: TGTGCCAGCACCACCCTCACAGATACGCAGTATTTT.